These 18 T cell receptor beta chains originate from one sample sequenced in a study of tumour-infiltrating T cells in Burkitt lymphoma. Using immunoSEQ multiplex PCR, the repertoire was profiled, and TCRdb retains in-frame clones only, with some absent. The sample holds around 2,500 clones, around 24% seen once. The sequencing sample was made of tumor tissue from a relapse. These receptors all stem from a human donor with relapsed Burkitt lymphoma. Some clones in this sample may be carry-over from other donors' samples.

The CDR3 bases are TGTGCCAGCTCACCGGACGCAGGGAATCAGCCCCAGCATTTT. Encoded protein: CASSPDAGNQPQHF. The J gene is TRBJ1-5, the V gene TRBV18, with D tentatively TRBD1 (5 bases). This CDR3 region has 14 residues. Trimming left V 3 bases short and J 4 bases short, with 10 bases between. Germline CDR1 and CDR2: KGHSH and LQKENI.

This clone is labeled medium-sized. The CDR3 nucleotides are TGTGCCAGCAGCGTAAATGCGGAGACCCAGTACTTC. Amino acid sequence: CASSVNAETQYF. The genes are TRBV9 and TRBJ2-5; D gene ambiguous. Germline V gives CDR1 SGDLS, CDR2 YYNGEE. There are 12 residues in the CDR3. The V gene lost 1 base and the J gene lost 5 bases, with 6 bases spanning the gap.

This clone was seen a few times. The gene calls are TRBV5-1 and TRBJ2-2; 8 bases agree with TRBD1. Per the germline V gene, CDR1 is SGHRS and CDR2 is YFSETQ. This CDR3 has 16 residues. With 4 bases clipped from V and 8 bases from J, the junction kept 13 bases outside the gene matches. The CDR3 is CASSPDRAFVGGELFF. The DNA for the CDR3 is TGCGCCAGCAGCCCGGACAGGGCCTTCGTGGGAGGGGAGCTGTTTTTT.

This rearrangement joins TRBV28 to TRBJ1-1; possible D gene TRBD1, 5 bases. The V and J ends lost 6 bases and 8 bases respectively, with 13 bases between them. The CDR3 sequence is 12 residues long. The germline V gene encodes CDR1 MDHEN and CDR2 SYDVKM. The CDR3 nucleotides are TGTGCCAGCAGCCCCGGGACCCCGGAAGCTTTCTTT. Protein product: CASSPGTPEAFF.

This chain connects TRBV7-3 to TRBJ2-2, with D perhaps TRBD1 (6 bases). Between the trimmed V and J ends, which lost 3 bases and 8 bases, there was a span of 10 bases. The CDR3 has 13 amino acids. Germline-derived CDR1 and CDR2 are SGHTA and FQGTGA. The CDR3, as DNA: TGTGCCAGCAGCTTCCGAGGGGGTGGGGAGCTGTTTTTT. This codes for CASSFRGGGELFF.

The rearrangement links TRBV5-1 to TRBJ2-5; 7 positions match TRBD1. The V gene's germline CDR1 is SGHRS and CDR2 YFSETQ. V trimming: 2 bases; J trimming: 2 bases; junction bases outside the gene matches: 9. This CDR3 comprises 16 residues. The CDR3 DNA reads TGCGCCAGCAGCTTAGGGGGCAGGGTTTATCAAGAGACCCAGTACTTC. The encoded protein is CASSLGGRVYQETQYF. Full variable domain (remainder filled in from reference TRBV5-1 and TRBJ2-5): KAGVTQTPRYLIKTRGQQVTLSCSPISGHRSVSWYQQTPGQGLQFLFEYFSETQRNKGNFPGRFSGRQFSNSRSEMNVSTLELGDSALYLCASSLGGRVYQETQYFGPGTRLLVL.

The chain carries TRBV2 and TRBJ2-1, with TRBD2 matching 8 bases. J was trimmed by 3 bases and V by 6 bases; bases with no gene match: 7. Germline lookup yields CDR1 SNHLY and CDR2 FYNNEI. The CDR3 consists of 15 residues. In DNA form, the CDR3 reads TGTGCCAGCAGCAATCCGGGGGGGTTCTACAATGAGCAGTTCTTC. It encodes CASSNPGGFYNEQFF.

This clone was picked up one time. V usage is TRBV5-8 and J usage is TRBJ2-5, with D unclear. Per the germline V gene, CDR1 is SGHTS and CDR2 is YDEGEE. This CDR3 has 16 residues. Trimming removed 0 bases at V and 5 bases at J, with 17 bases between. CDR3 region: CASSLAGRETSETQYF. The CDR3 DNA sequence: TGTGCCAGCAGCTTGGCCGGTAGGGAAACGAGCGAGACCCAGTACTTC.

This clone has more than one count but fewer than ten. This chain joins TRBV4-2 and TRBJ2-5, with D perhaps matching TRBD1 (6 bases). Trimming removed 5 bases from V and 2 bases from J, with 18 bases in between. CDR1 is LGHNA, CDR2 YNFKEQ, per germline. CDR3 length: 16 amino acids. In DNA, the CDR3 is TGTGCCAGCAGCGCTCGGACAGCCTGGTCACAAGAGACCCAGTACTTC. It yields the protein CASSARTAWSQETQYF.

This clone was observed a single time. A junction boundary mismatches the germline segment, possibly from a read error. The rearrangement joins TRBV28 to TRBJ1-1; D unresolved. The CDR3 totals 12 residues. In germline, CDR1 is MDHEN, CDR2 SYDVKM. CDR3 coding DNA: TGTGTCAGCAGTTTATGGTTAGAGGGAGCTTTCTTT. It specifies CVSSLWLEGAFF. Full variable domain (outside the CDR3, taken from reference TRBV28 and TRBJ1-1): DVKVTQSSRYLVKRTGEKVFLECVQDMDHENMFWYRQDPGLGLRLIYFSYDVKMKEKGDIPEGYSVSREKKERFSLILESASTNQTSMYLCVSSLWLEGAFFGQGTRLTVV.

V gene TRBV28 combines with J gene TRBJ1-2; D is unresolved. V was cut by 3 bases and J by 4 bases, with 12 bases left in between. The CDR3 spans 14 residues. From germline, CDR1 is MDHEN and CDR2 SYDVKM. CDR3 sequence (DNA): TGTGCCAGCAGTTTCGCGGAGGAGACCTATGGCTACACCTTC. It encodes CASSFAEETYGYTF.

A few counts support this clone. This rearrangement joins TRBV7-9 to TRBJ1-6; D ambiguous. CDR3 length equals 12 residues. Per the germline V gene, CDR1 is SEHNR and CDR2 is FQNEAQ (reference sequence). V lost 2 bases and J 7 bases, leaving 3 bases between the germline ends. Here the CDR3 reads CASSLPNSPLHF. CDR3 nucleotides: TGTGCCAGCAGCTTACCCAATTCACCCCTCCACTTT.

A few counts support this clone. This chain uses TRBV11-2 with TRBJ2-3; maybe TRBD2 (5 bases). The CDR3 length is 17 residues. The V end lost 1 base, the J end lost 2 bases, and 16 bases lay between the germline ends. Germline CDR1 is SGHAT and CDR2 is FQNNGV. The CDR3 sequence is CASSLGWAGRITDTQYF. The CDR3, as DNA: TGTGCCAGCAGCTTAGGTTGGGCGGGCCGGATCACAGATACGCAGTATTTT.

The chain employs TRBV29-1 and TRBJ1-1; 9 positions match TRBD1. Germline V gives CDR1 SQVTM, CDR2 ANQGSEA. J lost 4 bases, V lost 7 bases, and 4 bases had no gene match. The CDR3 is made up of 12 amino acids. CDR3 region: CSGGQGRTEAFF. The CDR3 nucleotides read TGCAGCGGAGGACAGGGGCGCACTGAAGCTTTCTTT.

This clone was picked up a small number of times. This chain links TRBV4-1 with TRBJ1-1, with TRBD1 as a possible D gene (5 bases). V was shortened by 4 bases and J by 4 bases, with 10 bases between the two germline ends. The germline CDR1 and CDR2 sequences are MGHRA and YSYEKL. This CDR3 comprises 13 residues. The CDR3 DNA reads TGCGCCAGCAGCCCCCCGGGGGTCACTGAAGCTTTCTTT. This codes for CASSPPGVTEAFF.

This clone was counted between two and nine times. V is TRBV30 and J is TRBJ2-7; possibly TRBD1 for D (6 bases). V was shortened by 3 bases and J by 6 bases, with 12 bases between the two germline ends. The germline gives CDR1 GTSNPN, CDR2 SVGIG (reference sequence). The CDR3 is made up of 12 amino acids. CDR3 sequence (DNA): TGTGCCTGGAGCGTCGGACAGAGCGAGCAGTACTTC. It specifies CAWSVGQSEQYF.

The chain carries TRBV7-9 and TRBJ2-7; TRBD2 might be the D (5 bases). There are 13 residues in the CDR3. CDR1 and CDR2 from the germline V gene are SEHNR and FQNEAQ (reference sequence). Trimming removed 5 bases from V and 0 bases from J, with 8 bases in between. CDR3 in DNA: TGTGCCAGCAGCGGACTGGTCTCCTACGAGCAGTACTTC. Its translation: CASSGLVSYEQYF. Filled out from reference TRBV7-9 and TRBJ2-7, the complete variable domain reads DTGVSQNPRHKITKRGQNVTFRCDPISEHNRLYWYRQTLGQGPEFLTYFQNEAQLEKSRLLSDRFSAERPKGSFSTLEIQRTEQGDSAMYLCASSGLVSYEQYFGPGTRLTVT.

The chain is built from TRBV27 and TRBJ1-5; 7 bases match TRBD1. V lost 5 bases and J lost 7; bases outside the gene matches: 8. The CDR3 loop spans 14 amino acids. Germline assignment: CDR1 MNHEY and CDR2 SMNVEV (reference sequence). CDR3 protein: CASSPTGDRQPQHF. CDR3 sequence (DNA): TGTGCCAGCAGTCCAACAGGGGATCGACAGCCCCAGCATTTT.